The source of this T cell receptor beta chain is a study of OX40 agonist ivuxolimab in advanced cancers. CDR3 size: 14 residues. Between the trimmed V and J ends, which lost 4 bases and 5 bases, there was a span of 13 bases. Germline CDR1 and CDR2: SGHNT and YENEEA. Assay used: immunoSEQ multiplex PCR; TCRdb lists only in-frame clones, some missing. The sample consists of approximately 58,000 clones, approximately 91% of them appearing once. It was autoimmune disease history or systemic immunosuppression that excluded patients. The sample here was CD4+ or CD8+ T cells sorted from blood, taken in a trial of the OX40 agonist ivuxolimab. The receptor comes from an adult with an advanced solid tumor such as melanoma, head and neck, liver or kidney cancer. V usage is TRBV11-3 and J usage is TRBJ2-3, with D uncertain. CDR3 region: CASSSPTTIDTQYF. CDR3 DNA sequence: TGTGCCAGCAGCTCGCCTACGACCATAGATACGCAGTATTTT.